The 2 T cell receptor beta chains presented below share a single source sample, sequenced in a study of cytomegalovirus exposure and HLA in healthy donors. The PCR made use of 60 Vbeta and 13 Jbeta primers. Sequencing was performed with immunoSEQ multiplex PCR; in TCRdb, only in-frame clones are kept and a portion is missing. The sample contains some 120,000 clones, 70% to 85% of which appear only once. Sequencing used PBMCs. Source of these receptors: a woman under 30 in good health and CMV-seropositive.

This clone was counted only a few times. The chain links TRBV4-2 to TRBJ2-3; possibly TRBD2 for D (6 bases). The germline CDR1 and CDR2 sequences are LGHNA and YNFKEQ. The germline V and J ends were trimmed by 1 base and 4 bases, with 9 bases remaining between them. The CDR3 length is 14 residues. The CDR3 reads CASSQGWRADTQYF. The DNA for the CDR3 is TGTGCCAGCAGCCAAGGATGGAGGGCAGATACGCAGTATTTT.

This chain joins TRBV18 and TRBJ2-3, with D perhaps TRBD2 (6 bases). V gave up 3 bases and J gave up 0 bases, with 7 bases separating them. Germline V gene sequence: CDR1 KGHSH, CDR2 LQKENI. This CDR3 has 14 residues. The CDR3 DNA follows: TGTGCCAGCTCACCGGGGGGTAGCACAGATACGCAGTATTTT. Amino acid sequence: CASSPGGSTDTQYF.